The clone carrying this T cell receptor beta chain was observed a few times. Its antigen is undetermined. The protocol was immunoSEQ multiplex PCR, while the TCRdb copy is restricted to in-frame clones and leaves out a portion. The sample holds 90,000 to 150,000 clones, roughly nine tenths seen once. This CDR3 has 15 amino acids. V dropped 3 bases and J dropped 3 bases, with 15 bases sitting between them. The germline V gene has CDR1 MNHNS and CDR2 SASEGT. The data belong to a study of T cell responses to AZD1222 COVID-19 vaccine. Study observations and caveats: There were repertoire samples only from the period after the peak T cell response. Clonal diversity may have been underestimated in mostly white British donors. Spike regions recognized by vaccine-associated CD4 TCRs spanned the protein, led by 160-218 and 743-854.

The specimen comprised peripheral blood, sampled on day 0 of AZD1222 vaccination. The receptor was isolated from an adult in good health. The chain has TRBV6-1 and TRBJ2-7; possibly TRBD2 for D (6 bases). CDR3 residues: CASSDMGEALYEQYF. For the CDR3, the DNA is TGTGCCAGCAGTGATATGGGGGAGGCGCTCTACGAGCAGTACTTC.